The T cell receptor (beta chain) under discussion was sequenced for a study of shared clonotypes between healthy human individuals. Assay execution took place at the deep level. As handled by the study authors: Junction-only immunoSEQ sequences carried no quality scores, so filtering differed. Some clones are missing from TCRdb's copy, which holds only in-frame ones; the method was immunoSEQ multiplex PCR. V, J and clone size were drawn from that table, and D and trimming were deduced from the DNA. The table lists about 2,200,000 clones, 85% to 95% of them singletons. Terminally differentiated effector memory CD45RA+ cells were excluded by CCR7 positive selection of CD45RO-negative cells. This clone occurred a few times. Germline V gene sequence: CDR1 KGHSY, CDR2 FQNENV. V lost 5 bases, J lost 3 bases, and 4 bases stayed unmatched. This CDR3 is 13 amino acids long.

Sequenced input: naive CD8+ T cells from PBMCs. The chain is built from TRBV16 and TRBJ2-7; 7 bases fit TRBD1. The clonotype was recovered from a man between 18 and 35 years old in good health. Some clones in this sample may be carry-over from other donors' samples. This chain's CDR3 is CASSAQGRYEQYF. The CDR3 DNA is TGTGCCAGCAGCGCACAGGGGCGCTACGAGCAGTACTTC.